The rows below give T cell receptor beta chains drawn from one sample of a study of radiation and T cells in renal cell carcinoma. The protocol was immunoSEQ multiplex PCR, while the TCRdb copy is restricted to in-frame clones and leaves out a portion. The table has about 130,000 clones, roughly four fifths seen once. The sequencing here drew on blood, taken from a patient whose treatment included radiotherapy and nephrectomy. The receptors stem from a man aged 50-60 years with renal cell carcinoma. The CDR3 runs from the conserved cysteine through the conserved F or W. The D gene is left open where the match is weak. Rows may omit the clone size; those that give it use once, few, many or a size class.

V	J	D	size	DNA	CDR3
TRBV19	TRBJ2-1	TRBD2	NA	TGTGCCAGTAGTACCAGAGCGGGAGTTGAGCAGTTCTTC	CASSTRAGVEQFF
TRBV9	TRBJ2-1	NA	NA	TGTGCCAGCAGCGTAGGGCAGGGTAGCTACAATGGGCAGTTCTTC	CASSVGQGSYNGQFF
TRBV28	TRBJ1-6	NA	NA	TGTGCCGCCCGTCCCTCCGGGACCAGCGGGAATTCACCCCTCCACTTT	CAARPSGTSGNSPLHF
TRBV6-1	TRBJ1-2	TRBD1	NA	TGTGCCAGCAGTTTGGATGGGGACAGTCCCTATGGCTACACCTTC	CASSLDGDSPYGYTF
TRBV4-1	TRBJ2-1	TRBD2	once	TGCGCCAGCAGCCCCAAGTGGAGCGGGAGCGAGTACAATGAGCAGTTCTTC	CASSPKWSGSEYNEQFF
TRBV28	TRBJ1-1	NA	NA	TGTGCCAGCAGTTTATTAAAAGCAGGGAACACTGAAGCTTTCTTT	CASSLLKAGNTEAFF
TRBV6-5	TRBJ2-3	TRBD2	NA	TGTGCCAGCAACTGGGGGACTAGCGGCACAGATACGCAGTATTTT	CASNWGTSGTDTQYF
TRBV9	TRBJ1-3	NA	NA	TGTGCCAGCAGCTTCGGGATTCGAAACACCATATATTTT	CASSFGIRNTIYF
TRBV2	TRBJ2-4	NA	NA	TGTGCCAGCAGTGAATCGATTAGCGGAGCCAAAAACATTCAGTACTTC	CASSESISGAKNIQYF
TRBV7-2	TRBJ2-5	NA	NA	TGTGCCAGCAGCTCAAGGAGAGGAGAGACCCAGTACTTC	CASSSRRGETQYF
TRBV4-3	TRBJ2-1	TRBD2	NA	TGCGCCAGCAGCCAAGATAGCGGGAGGTCCTACAATGAGCAGTTCTTC	CASSQDSGRSYNEQFF
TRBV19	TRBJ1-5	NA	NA	TGTGCCAGTAGTATGAGGGGACAAAGCAATCAGCCCCAGCATTTT	CASSMRGQSNQPQHF
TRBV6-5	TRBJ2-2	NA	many	TGTGCCAGCAGGACTGGAGGGCTCTCCACCGGGGAGCTGTTTTTT	CASRTGGLSTGELFF
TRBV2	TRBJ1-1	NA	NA	TGTGCCAGCAATCCCCGTGGCGGTGAAGCTTTCTTT	CASNPRGGEAFF
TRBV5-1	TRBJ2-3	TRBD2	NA	TGCGCCAGCAGCTTCCTTGCGGGGGGGCCGTTAGGCGCAGATACGCAGTATTTT	CASSFLAGGPLGADTQYF
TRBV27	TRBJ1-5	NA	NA	TGTGCCAGCGCTTGGGATGGGGAGGGAAATCAGCCCCAGCATTTT	CASAWDGEGNQPQHF
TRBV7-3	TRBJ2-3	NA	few	TGTGCCAGCAGCATCATAAACACAGATACGCAGTATTTT	CASSIINTDTQYF
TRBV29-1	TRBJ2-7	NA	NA	TGCAGCGTGGAGGCGGCGTCCTACGAGCAGTACTTC	CSVEAASYEQYF
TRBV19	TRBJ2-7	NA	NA	TGTGCCAGTAGTATCGGGTCTACCTACGAGCAGTACTTC	CASSIGSTYEQYF
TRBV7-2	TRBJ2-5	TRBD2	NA	TGTGCCAGCAGCTTCGGGGGGGCCCCCACAGAGACCCAGTACTTC	CASSFGGAPTETQYF
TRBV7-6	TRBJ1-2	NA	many	TGTGCCAGCAGCTTAGAGCCGGACAGCTTCAATGGCTACACCTTC	CASSLEPDSFNGYTF
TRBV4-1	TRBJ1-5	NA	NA	TGCGCCAGCAGCCAAGATGGGGGACAATATAGCAATCAGCCCCAGCATTTT	CASSQDGGQYSNQPQHF
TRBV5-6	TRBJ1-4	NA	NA	TGTGCCAGCAGCTTCGGGACAACTAATGAAAAACTGTTTTTT	CASSFGTTNEKLFF
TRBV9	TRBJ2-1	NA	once	TGTGCCAGCAGCGTAGCAGCGTACAATGAGCAGTTCTTC	CASSVAAYNEQFF
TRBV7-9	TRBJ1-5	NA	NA	TGTGCCAGCTCGGACGGGGGCAATCAGCCCCAGCATTTT	CASSDGGNQPQHF
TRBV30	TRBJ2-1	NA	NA	TGTGCCTGGAGGACGACAGTCTCCTACAATGAGCAGTTCTTC	CAWRTTVSYNEQFF
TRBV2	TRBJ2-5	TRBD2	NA	TGTGCCAGCAGTGGGACTAGCGGGAGTCGCCAAGAGACCCAGTACTTC	CASSGTSGSRQETQYF
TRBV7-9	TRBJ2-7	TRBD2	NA	TGTGCCAGCAGCCCTAGCGGGATGTTCCTCGAGCAGTACTTC	CASSPSGMFLEQYF
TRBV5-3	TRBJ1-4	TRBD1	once	TGTGCCAGAAGCCACAGGACAGGGCGAGTCGAAAAACTGTTTTTT	CARSHRTGRVEKLFF
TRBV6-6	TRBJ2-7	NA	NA	TGTGCCAGCAGTTACTCCACAGACAGCTACGAGCAGTACTTC	CASSYSTDSYEQYF
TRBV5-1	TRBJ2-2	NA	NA	TGCGCCAGCAGCTTGGGTCTGGGCTTAACTAACACCGGGGAGCTGTTTTTT	CASSLGLGLTNTGELFF
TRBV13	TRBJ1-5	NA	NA	TGTGCCAGCAGCTTAGGTAGGGCAGGGCATCAGCCCCAGCATTTT	CASSLGRAGHQPQHF
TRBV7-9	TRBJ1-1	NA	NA	TGTGCCAGCAGCCGCCTCCGGGAGGCTGAAGCTTTCTTT	CASSRLREAEAFF
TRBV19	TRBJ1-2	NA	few	TGTGCCAGTAGTATAGATGGCAGGGCAATGCTCGGCTACACCTTC	CASSIDGRAMLGYTF
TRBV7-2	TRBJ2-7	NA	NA	TGTGCCAGCAGCTTACGTAGAGGGTCGGCCGAGCAGTACTTC	CASSLRRGSAEQYF
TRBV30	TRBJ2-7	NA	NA	TGTGCCTGGACGGGGATGCTCGGCTACGAGCAGTACTTC	CAWTGMLGYEQYF
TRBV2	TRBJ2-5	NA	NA	TGTGCCAGCACCGCCAGGGGTCAAGAGACCCAGTACTTC	CASTARGQETQYF
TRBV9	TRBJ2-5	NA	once	TGTGCCAGCAGCCCGGGTGGGGGGAACCAAGAGACCCAGTACTTC	CASSPGGGNQETQYF
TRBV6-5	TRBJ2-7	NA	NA	TGTGCCAGCAGTTACGGACAGCTCTCCTACGAGCAGTACTTC	CASSYGQLSYEQYF
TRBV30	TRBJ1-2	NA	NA	TGTGCCTGGAGTGTCGGTGCAGGGGCGACCTATGGCTACACCTTC	CAWSVGAGATYGYTF
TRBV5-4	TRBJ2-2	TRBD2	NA	TGTGCCAGCAGCATAGGAGCGGGGGTGAACACCGGGGAGCTGTTTTTT	CASSIGAGVNTGELFF
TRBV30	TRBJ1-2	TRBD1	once	TGTGCCTGGCAAGGACAGGGTGACTATGGCTACACCTTC	CAWQGQGDYGYTF
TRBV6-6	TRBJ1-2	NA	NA	TGTGCCAGCAGCTCCCGGACAGCCGGCTACACCTTC	CASSSRTAGYTF
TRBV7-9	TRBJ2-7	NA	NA	TGTGCCAGCAGTTACATAGGGATCGGGCACGAGCAGTACTTC	CASSYIGIGHEQYF
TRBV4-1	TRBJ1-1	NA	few	TGCGCCAGCAGCCAAGAAGTAGTTGGCGGAGCTTTCTTT	CASSQEVVGGAFF
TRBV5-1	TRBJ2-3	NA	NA	TGCGCCAGCAGCTTAACTCTACCCCAACTCACAGATACGCAGTATTTT	CASSLTLPQLTDTQYF
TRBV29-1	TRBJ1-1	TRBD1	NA	TGCAGCGTTTCGACAGGGCAAAACACTGAAGCTTTCTTT	CSVSTGQNTEAFF
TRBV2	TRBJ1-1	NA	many	TGTGCCAGCCGCCCGGAGTCCCGTGAAGCTTTCTTT	CASRPESREAFF
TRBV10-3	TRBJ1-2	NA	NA	TGTGCCATCAGGGATGTCCAGGGAAGCTATGGCTACACCTTC	CAIRDVQGSYGYTF
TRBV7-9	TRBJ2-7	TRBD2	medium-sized	TGTGCCAGCAAGCGGTTGAGGAGCGGGGATTCGGGCGAGCAGTACTTC	CASKRLRSGDSGEQYF
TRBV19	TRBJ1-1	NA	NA	TGTGCCAGTAGTATAGTGGGGGTGAAACAGGAAGCTTTCTTT	CASSIVGVKQEAFF
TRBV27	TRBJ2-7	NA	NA	TGTGCCAGCAAATCGTCATCCGGGCAGTACTTC	CASKSSSGQYF
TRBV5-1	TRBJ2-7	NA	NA	TGCGCCAGCAGCTTGGGGAACCAGGAAAACGAGCAGTACTTC	CASSLGNQENEQYF
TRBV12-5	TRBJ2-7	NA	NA	TGTGCTAGTGCCCTAGGGGTTTCCTACGAGCAGTACTTC	CASALGVSYEQYF
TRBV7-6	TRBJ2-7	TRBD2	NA	TGTGCCAGCAGCTTATCTGGAGCGGGAGCTCCCTACGAGCAGTACTTC	CASSLSGAGAPYEQYF